This T cell receptor (beta chain) was observed in a study of PD-L1 blockade in urothelial cancer. Overall study: Patients, treated from 2014 onward, received atezolizumab 1,200 mg intravenously every 3 weeks.

Germline CDR1 KGHSH, CDR2 LQKENI. There are 15 residues in the CDR3. V was clipped by 3 bases and J by 2 bases, with 13 bases between them. Time point given: peripheral blood 6 weeks after treatment start. TCRdb's copy holds only in-frame clones and misses some; the assay was immunoSEQ multiplex PCR. The data show about 120,000 clones, approximately 90% seen once. With regard to this clone: This same CDR3 is encoded by further DNA sequences in the sample.

This chain joins TRBV18 and TRBJ2-5, with D possibly being TRBD2 (5 bases). The sequence was collected from a man in his 60s with urothelial cancer. The material was PBMCs, obtained around atezolizumab (anti-PD-L1) treatment. The CDR3 sequence: CASSPPRAVQETQYF. The CDR3 DNA sequence: TGTGCCAGCTCACCCCCGCGGGCCGTGCAAGAGACCCAGTACTTC.